A single sample is the source of the 2 T cell receptor beta chains below, sequenced in a study of T cell responses to AZD1222 COVID-19 vaccine. Generated by immunoSEQ multiplex PCR, the TCRdb table keeps only in-frame clones and is missing some. The table records 130,000 or so clones, more than 85% of them present only once. This material consisted of peripheral blood, taken 28 days after the second AZD1222 dose. The receptors here all came from an adult who received the AZD1222 COVID-19 vaccine.

The chain uses TRBV18 and TRBJ1-1, with TRBD1 identical over 9 bases. J was trimmed by 7 bases and V by 4 bases; bases with no gene match: 4. The CDR3 has 13 amino acids. Germline V lookup: CDR1 KGHSH, CDR2 LQKENI. The CDR3 spells CASSRRDRDEAFF. The CDR3 DNA reads TGTGCCAGCTCACGCCGGGACAGGGATGAAGCTTTCTTT.

DNA of the CDR3: TGTGCCAGCAGATCCCGGGGACACACCGACCAAGGCTACACCTTC. Protein: CASRSRGHTDQGYTF. The rearrangement links TRBV6-5 to TRBJ1-2, with D perhaps TRBD1 (6 bases). CDR3 length: 15 amino acids. V was pared by 6 bases and J by 8 bases, with 22 bases between. CDR1 is MNHEY and CDR2 is SVGAGI in the germline V gene.